This T cell receptor beta chain was sequenced in a study of cytomegalovirus exposure and HLA in healthy donors. About this clone itself: Its target is unknown.

CDR3 size: 16 residues. Trimming stripped 4 bases from V and 7 bases from J, with 17 bases between. CDR1 and CDR2 from the germline V gene are MGHRA and YSYEKL. Whole-study results and caveats: The later analysis indicated that the majority of CMV-associated TCR beta chains appeared HLA-restricted. Based on reports, TCR beta sequences accurately predicted HLA-A and HLA-B alleles for most subjects. The study labeled 170 or so TCR beta chains cytomegalovirus-associated.

PCR primers comprised 60 Vbeta and 13 Jbeta primers. Source study methods: An analysis that came later counted some 81 million unique TCR beta chains, approximately 10 million shared. Assay used: immunoSEQ multiplex PCR; TCRdb lists only in-frame clones, some missing. V and J calls and clone size follow that table, whereas D and trimming were derived from the DNA. Of about 130,000 clones in the sample, roughly four fifths were seen once. The source is a woman in her forties in good health and CMV-seropositive. The chain combines TRBV4-1 with TRBJ1-6, with a weak D call TRBD1 (5 bases). Specimen: PBMCs. As DNA, the CDR3 is TGCGCCAGCAGCCGAATCCTAGGACACAGAAATTCACCCCTCCACTTT. Protein product: CASSRILGHRNSPLHF.